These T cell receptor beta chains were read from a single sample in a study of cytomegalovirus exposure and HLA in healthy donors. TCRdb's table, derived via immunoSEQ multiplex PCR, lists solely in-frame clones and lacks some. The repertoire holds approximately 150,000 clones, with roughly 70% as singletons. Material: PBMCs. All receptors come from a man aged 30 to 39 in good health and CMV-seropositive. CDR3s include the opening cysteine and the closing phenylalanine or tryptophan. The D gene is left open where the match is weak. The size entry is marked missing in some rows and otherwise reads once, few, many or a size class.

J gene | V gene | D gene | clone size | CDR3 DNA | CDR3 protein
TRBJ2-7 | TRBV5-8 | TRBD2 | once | TGTGCCAGCAGCTTGAGGACTAGCGGGATAAGGTACGAGCAGTACTTC | CASSLRTSGIRYEQYF
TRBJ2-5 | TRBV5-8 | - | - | TGTGCCAGCAGCTTCTCCCAAGAGACCCAGTACTTC | CASSFSQETQYF
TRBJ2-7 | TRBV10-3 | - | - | TGTGCCATCAGTGAGCAGGGGAGCTCCTACGAGCAGTACTTC | CAISEQGSSYEQYF
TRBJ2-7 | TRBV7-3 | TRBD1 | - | TGTGCCAGCAGCTTACGATCTGACAGGGAATACGAGCAGTACTTC | CASSLRSDREYEQYF
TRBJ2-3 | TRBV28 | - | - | TGTGCCAGCAGTATAGTTTTTACAGATACGCAGTATTTT | CASSIVFTDTQYF
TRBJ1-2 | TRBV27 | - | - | TGTGCCAGCAGGGGGTGGGAGGGGAGGAACTATGGCTACACCTTC | CASRGWEGRNYGYTF
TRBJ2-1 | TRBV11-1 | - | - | TGTGCCAGCGGGCGACTAACCTACAATGAGCAGTTCTTC | CASGRLTYNEQFF
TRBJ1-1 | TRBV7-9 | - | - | TGTGCCAGCAGCTTAGGACAGGCGAACACTGAAGCTTTCTTT | CASSLGQANTEAFF
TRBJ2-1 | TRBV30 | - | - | TGTGCCTGGAGTGTAAAGCATAGTCTGTCGGTGAATGAGCAGTTCTTC | CAWSVKHSLSVNEQFF
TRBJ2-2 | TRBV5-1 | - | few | TGCGCCAGCAGCCCCCAGGTGGCCACCGGGGAGCTGTTTTTT | CASSPQVATGELFF
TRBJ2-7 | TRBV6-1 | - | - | TGTGCCAGCAGACCCGCCCTAGCTGACTACTACGAGCAGTACTTC | CASRPALADYYEQYF
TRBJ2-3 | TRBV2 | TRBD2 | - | TGTGCCAGCTTGGGACTAGCGGGTCCGTTCACAGATACGCAGTATTTT | CASLGLAGPFTDTQYF
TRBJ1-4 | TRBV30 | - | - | TGTGCCTGGAGTGAGATTAAGGAGGAACTGTTTTTT | CAWSEIKEELFF
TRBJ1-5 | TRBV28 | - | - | TGTGCCAGCTCCCCCCCGTGGGGCGATTATCAGCCCCAGCATTTT | CASSPPWGDYQPQHF
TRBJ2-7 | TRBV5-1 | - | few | TGCGCCAGCAGCTTGGCAGCGGCCTCCTACGAGCAGCACTTC | CASSLAAASYEQHF
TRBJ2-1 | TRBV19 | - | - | TGTGCCAGTAGTATAGAAGTTGGGCGTTTCTCGTACAATGAGCAGTTCTTC | CASSIEVGRFSYNEQFF
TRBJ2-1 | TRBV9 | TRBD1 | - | TGTGCCAGCAGCGTAGCTCGCGACAGGGCCTTGGAGCAGTTCTTC | CASSVARDRALEQFF
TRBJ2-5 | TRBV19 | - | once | TGTGCCAGTAGTATAGCTCTGTCCTTGGAGACCCAGTACTTC | CASSIALSLETQYF
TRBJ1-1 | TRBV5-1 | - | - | TGCGCCAGCAGCTTGTCAGGAGGAGGGAACACTGAAGCTTTCTTT | CASSLSGGGNTEAFF
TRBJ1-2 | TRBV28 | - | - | TGTGCCAGCAGTTTCGTCAGGGGCTATGGCTACACCTTC | CASSFVRGYGYTF
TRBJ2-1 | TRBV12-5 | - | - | TGTGCTAGTGGTTTGCTCGGGAGTAACTACAATGAGCAGTTCTTC | CASGLLGSNYNEQFF
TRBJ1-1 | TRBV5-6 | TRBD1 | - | TGTGCCAGCAGCTTTACAGGGGTGTTCACTGAAGCTTTCTTT | CASSFTGVFTEAFF
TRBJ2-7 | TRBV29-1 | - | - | TGCAGCGTTGAATGGTCCGAGGGAGAGCAGTACTTC | CSVEWSEGEQYF
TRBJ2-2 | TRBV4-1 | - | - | TGCGCCAGCAGCCAAGATCGAGAGGTGCTCGGGGAGCTGTTTTTT | CASSQDREVLGELFF
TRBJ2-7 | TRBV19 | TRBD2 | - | TGTGCCAGTAGTATGAACGGTGGGGTAGCGGGAGGGCGTGAGCAGTACTTC | CASSMNGGVAGGREQYF
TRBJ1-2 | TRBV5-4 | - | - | TGTGCCAGCAGCTTGGGGACCGAACTAGATTCCGCCACCTTC | CASSLGTELDSATF